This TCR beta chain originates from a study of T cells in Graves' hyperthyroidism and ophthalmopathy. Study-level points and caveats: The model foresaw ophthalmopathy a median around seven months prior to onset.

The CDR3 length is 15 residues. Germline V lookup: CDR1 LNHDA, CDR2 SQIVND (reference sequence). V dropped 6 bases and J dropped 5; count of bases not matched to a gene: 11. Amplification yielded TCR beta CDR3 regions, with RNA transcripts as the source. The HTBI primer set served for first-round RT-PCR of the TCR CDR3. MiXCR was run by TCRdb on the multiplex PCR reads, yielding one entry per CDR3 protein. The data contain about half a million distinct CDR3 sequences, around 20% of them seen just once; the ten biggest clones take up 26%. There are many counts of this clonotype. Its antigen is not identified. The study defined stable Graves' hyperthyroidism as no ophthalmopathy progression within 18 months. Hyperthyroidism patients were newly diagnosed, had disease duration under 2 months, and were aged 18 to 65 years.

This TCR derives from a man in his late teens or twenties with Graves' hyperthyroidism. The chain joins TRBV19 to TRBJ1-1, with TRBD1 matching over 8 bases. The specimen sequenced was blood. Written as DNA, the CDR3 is TGTGCCAGTAGCACGATGGACAGGGCCCCGACTGAAGCTTTCTTT. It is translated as CASSTMDRAPTEAFF.